Presented here are 23 T cell receptor beta chains from one specimen sequenced in a study of blood T cells in healthy people across ages. A J-beta primer mix and a sample-barcoded 5' primer were used in a second PCR of about 7 to 12 cycles. TCRdb called the 5' RACE reads again in MiXCR, with one record for every CDR3 protein. Of 700,000 to 900,000 distinct CDR3 sequences listed, 53% are singletons. The sequencing input was blood. Source of these receptors: a man older than 75 in good health.

The V and J genes are TRBV7-9 and TRBJ2-1; D might be TRBD2 (5 bases). V was shortened by 0 bases and J by 3 bases, with 12 bases between the two germline ends. CDR3 length: 16 residues. From germline, CDR1 is SEHNR and CDR2 FQNEAQ (reference sequence). The CDR3 loop reads CASSLAKGVNYNEQFF. Here the CDR3 DNA reads TGTGCCAGCAGCTTAGCGAAGGGAGTCAACTACAATGAGCAGTTCTTC.

This clonotype appeared a few times. The chain carries TRBV9 and TRBJ1-2, with D unresolved. Germline V gene lookup returns CDR1 SGDLS and CDR2 YYNGEE. The CDR3 length is 13 residues. V was pared by 2 bases and J by 3 bases, with 8 bases between. CDR3 in DNA: TGTGCCAGCAGCGTGGGCACGGACTATGGCTACACCTTC. The encoded protein is CASSVGTDYGYTF.

This clonotype has only a few counts. This rearrangement joins TRBV28 to TRBJ2-7, with 11 positions matching TRBD2. The V segment lost 9 bases and the J segment 2 bases; nucleotides outside the gene matches: 6. This CDR3 has 14 amino acids. Germline-derived CDR1 and CDR2 are MDHEN and SYDVKM. The CDR3: CASKLAGGAYEQYF. The CDR3 DNA is TGTGCCAGTAAATTAGCGGGAGGGGCCTACGAGCAGTACTTC. The full variable domain, with the rest looked up from reference TRBV28 and TRBJ2-7, is DVKVTQSSRYLVKRTGEKVFLECVQDMDHENMFWYRQDPGLGLRLIYFSYDVKMKEKGDIPEGYSVSREKKERFSLILESASTNQTSMYLCASKLAGGAYEQYFGPGTRLTVT.

The V and J genes are TRBV11-3 and TRBJ2-1, with D unresolved. Germline V gives CDR1 SGHNT, CDR2 YENEEA. The V end lost 5 bases, the J end lost 0 bases, and 11 bases lay between the germline ends. This CDR3 region has 15 residues. The chain's CDR3 is CASSLSAPSYNEQFF. Here the CDR3 DNA reads TGTGCCAGCAGCCTCTCAGCCCCCTCCTACAATGAGCAGTTCTTC.

The chain couples TRBV12-3 or TRBV12-4 to TRBJ1-6; a weak D match, TRBD1 (5 bases). V gave up 10 bases and J gave up 7 bases, with 14 bases separating them. CDR3 length: 13 residues. The DNA for the CDR3 is TGTGCCACGCTCCAGGGTGGCAATTCACCCCTCCACTTT. Translated, it gives CATLQGGNSPLHF.

This clonotype was picked up a small number of times. The chain links TRBV18 to TRBJ2-4; D perhaps matches TRBD2 (5 bases). The CDR3 has 13 residues. CDR1 KGHSH and CDR2 LQKENI come from the germline V gene. Trimming left V 5 bases short and J 5 bases short, with 10 bases between. The CDR3 loop reads CASSERIENIQYF. For the CDR3, the DNA is TGTGCCAGCTCAGAGCGGATCGAAAACATTCAGTACTTC.

The rearrangement joins TRBV10-3 to TRBJ1-2; 7 positions match TRBD1. Germline trimming cut 0 bases from V and 4 bases from J; bases unmatched to any gene: 14. Germline V gives CDR1 ENHRY, CDR2 SYGVKD. This CDR3 region has 18 residues. CDR3 DNA: TGTGCCATCAGTGAGTCAACAGGGGATAAGCCAGAGTCCTATGGCTACACCTTC. Translated, it gives CAISESTGDKPESYGYTF.

This clonotype was seen more than once but under ten times. The rearrangement joins TRBV3-1 to TRBJ1-2; D is ambiguous. CDR1 and CDR2 (germline): LGHDT, YNNKEL (reference sequence). V lost 4 bases, J lost 4 bases, and 16 bases lay in between. The CDR3 runs to 15 residues. The CDR3 DNA sequence: TGTGCCAGCAGCCGTACGCAGACTGGTACCTATGGCTACACCTTC. It translates to CASSRTQTGTYGYTF.

This chain connects TRBV20-1 to TRBJ2-1, with TRBD2 matching 9 bases. With the DNA end fitting TRBJ2-7 better, the J assignment may be wrong. Germline values: CDR1 DFQATT, CDR2 SNEGSKA (reference sequence). The CDR3 length is 11 residues. This chain's CDR3 is CRLAGVGEQYF. CDR3 sequence (DNA): TGCAGATTAGCGGGAGTCGGCGAGCAGTACTTC.

This clonotype came up a few times. The chain has TRBV3-1 and TRBJ2-7; TRBD1 agrees at 10 bases. V lost 3 bases to trimming and J lost 6 bases; unmatched junction nucleotides: 5. CDR3 length: 14 residues. Germline V gives CDR1 LGHDT, CDR2 YNNKEL (reference sequence). CDR3 sequence (DNA): TGTGCCAGCAGCCATTCCGGGACAGGGGTCGAGCAGTACTTC. This sequence encodes CASSHSGTGVEQYF.

The rearrangement links TRBV18 to TRBJ1-6; weak D call: TRBD1 (5 bases). CDR1 is KGHSH, CDR2 LQKENI, per germline. Trimming left V 2 bases short and J 10 bases short, with 12 bases between. The CDR3 contains 14 residues. The CDR3 region is CASSPATRDSPLHF. CDR3 sequence (DNA): TGTGCCAGCTCACCAGCGACAAGGGACTCACCCCTCCACTTT.

In its sample, this clonotype was seen a few times. This chain joins TRBV11-1 and TRBJ2-5; 11 nucleotides match TRBD1. J gave up 1 base and V 5 bases, and 6 bases lay outside the gene matches. CDR1 and CDR2 from the germline V gene are SGHAT and FQDESV (reference sequence). CDR3 length equals 16 residues. The CDR3: CASSGQGALGQETQYF. The DNA for the CDR3 is TGTGCCAGCAGCGGACAGGGGGCTTTGGGCCAAGAGACCCAGTACTTC. The complete variable domain, with remaining parts taken from reference TRBV11-1 and TRBJ2-5, reads EAEVAQSPRYKITEKSQAVAFWCDPISGHATLYWYRQILGQGPELLVQFQDESVVDDSQLPKDRFSAERLKGVDSTLKIQPAELGDSAMYLCASSGQGALGQETQYFGPGTRLLVL.

The chain joins TRBV2 to TRBJ2-1, with D possibly TRBD2 on 5 matching bases. The germline V gene has CDR1 SNHLY and CDR2 FYNNEI. The germline V and J ends were trimmed by 8 bases and 0 bases, with 11 bases remaining between them. The CDR3 is made up of 14 amino acids. The CDR3 region has the DNA TGTGCCAGCTCCGGGATTAGCTCCTACAATGAGCAGTTCTTC. It specifies CASSGISSYNEQFF.

This clonotype was counted between two and nine times. This sequence joins TRBV21-1 and TRBJ2-7; the DNA was not used to check the table's D call, TRBD1. TRBV21-1 is a known pseudogene. The CDR3 sequence is 16 residues long. The CDR3 reads CASSKGQGECFYEQYF. For the CDR3, the DNA is TGTGCCAGCAGCAAAGGTCAGGGGGAATGCTTCTACGAGCAGTACTTC.

The chain employs TRBV20-1 and TRBJ2-4; TRBD2 matches at 7 bases. Germline V gene sequence: CDR1 DFQATT, CDR2 SNEGSKA (reference sequence). The CDR3 has 14 amino acids. Trimming at V came to 6 bases and at J to 13 bases, leaving 18 bases not matched to a gene. CDR3 nucleotide sequence: TGCAGTGCGCGGGACGGGGCTAGCGGAGATGCGCAGTACTTC. It translates to CSARDGASGDAQYF.

The chain recombines TRBV2 with TRBJ2-4, with 9 bases matching TRBD2. The CDR3 covers 13 residues. Germline CDR1 SNHLY, CDR2 FYNNEI. V trimming: 7 bases; J trimming: 7 bases; junction bases outside the gene matches: 5. Here the CDR3 reads CASKTAGGNIQYF. CDR3 DNA: TGTGCCAGCAAGACCGCGGGAGGGAACATTCAGTACTTC.

This clonotype has only a few counts. The chain couples TRBV7-9 to TRBJ1-6; no reliable D call. Trimming took 5 bases from V and 7 from J, leaving 15 bases between them. This CDR3 spans 15 amino acids. Germline lookup yields CDR1 SEHNR and CDR2 FQNEAQ (reference sequence). The CDR3, as DNA: TGTGCCAGCAGCCTCGAAAGGGATCGGAATTCACCCCTCCACTTT. Translated: CASSLERDRNSPLHF.

There are a few counts of this clonotype. The rearrangement joins TRBV28 to TRBJ1-2; 12 bases agree with TRBD1. After removal of 5 bases from V and 5 bases from J, the junction contained 6 bases not matched to a gene. The CDR3 length is 15 residues. Germline V gene sequence: CDR1 MDHEN, CDR2 SYDVKM. The CDR3: CASSPGTGGLYGYTF. CDR3 sequence (DNA): TGTGCCAGCAGTCCCGGGACAGGGGGCCTTTATGGCTACACCTTC.

The chain combines TRBV28 with TRBJ1-2; 8 bases line up with TRBD1. The V gene's germline CDR1 is MDHEN and CDR2 SYDVKM. Losses at the gene ends were 6 bases for V and 3 bases for J; bases not matched to a gene: 12. This CDR3 contains 16 residues. Here the CDR3 reads CASRGAWTGRDYGYTF. CDR3 nucleotides: TGTGCCAGCAGGGGTGCCTGGACAGGGCGCGACTATGGCTACACCTTC.

This clonotype turned up a few times. The rearrangement links TRBV6-2 or TRBV6-3 to TRBJ2-6, with D maybe TRBD1 (5 bases). The CDR3 is made up of 14 amino acids. V lost 10 bases to trimming and J lost 4 bases, with 14 bases between them. Germline V lookup: CDR1 MNHEY, CDR2 SVGEGT. CDR3 region: CAIAAGPGANVLTF. The CDR3 DNA is TGTGCCATCGCGGCAGGGCCAGGGGCCAACGTCCTGACTTTC.

This clonotype was recorded many times. CDR3 amino acids: CASSPSFLPVYEQYF. CDR3 DNA sequence: TGCGCCAGCAGCCCCTCCTTCCTGCCCGTCTACGAGCAGTACTTC. The genes are TRBV5-1 and TRBJ2-7; D gene uncertain. Germline assignment: CDR1 SGHRS and CDR2 YFSETQ. V gave up 4 bases and J gave up 3 bases, with 17 bases separating them. This CDR3 has 15 amino acids.

J is TRBJ2-1 and V is TRBV5-1; either TRBD1 or TRBD2 may fit D (5 bases each). The germline V and J ends were trimmed by 4 bases and 5 bases, with 10 bases remaining between them. Germline assignment: CDR1 SGHRS and CDR2 YFSETQ. The CDR3 covers 13 residues. CDR3 sequence reads: CASSRGTDNEQFF. In DNA, the CDR3 is TGCGCCAGCAGCCGGGGCACCGACAATGAGCAGTTCTTC.

This clonotype was found a few times. The rearrangement joins TRBV28 to TRBJ2-2; D perhaps matches TRBD2 (6 bases). Germline-derived CDR1 and CDR2 are MDHEN and SYDVKM. The CDR3 is 13 residues long. The V end lost 8 bases, the J end lost 1 base, and 8 bases lay between the germline ends. The CDR3 bases are TGTGCCAGCGTTAGCGGGAACACCGGGGAGCTGTTTTTT. It yields the protein CASVSGNTGELFF.